This T cell receptor (beta chain) was obtained from a study of cytomegalovirus exposure and HLA in healthy donors. Study-wide results and caveats: In a later analysis, at a false discovery rate of 0.05, roughly 17,000 TCR beta sequences matched HLA alleles.

The PCR employed 60 Vbeta primers together with 13 Jbeta primers. Assay used: immunoSEQ multiplex PCR; TCRdb lists only in-frame clones, some missing. The sample includes around 120,000 clones, just under 85% of them seen just once. For this clone: Antigen specificity is unknown.

The CDR3 sequence is 19 residues long. V was pared by 11 bases and J by 0 bases, with 14 bases of the junction left unmatched. Germline V lookup: CDR1 SGHTA, CDR2 FQGNSA. This sequence joins TRBV7-2 and TRBJ2-6; TRBD2 aligns across 12 bases. The clonotype comes from a boy aged 2 to 9 in good health and CMV-seronegative. Source material: PBMCs. CDR3 bases: TGTGCCGTCCGCCGGGCTAGCGGGAGGGGGAGCTCTGGGGCCAACGTCCTGACTTTC. The encoded protein is CAVRRASGRGSSGANVLTF.